This T cell receptor (beta chain) was sequenced for a study of early T cells in non-severe SARS-CoV-2 infection. Study details: Whole-blood bulk RNA, unsorted, was sequenced, and chains were unpaired.

Separate cDNA molecules each had unique molecular identifiers attached to them. TCRdb reanalysed the 5' RACE reads using MiXCR and keeps one entry per CDR3 protein. The sample contains tens of thousands of distinct CDR3 sequences, around 15% of which appear only once. In the case of this clonotype: The antigen remains undetermined.

General study findings and limits: Private and CD4 specificities were missed by VDJdb matching, skewed to anti-spike CD8.

This CDR3 contains 16 residues. The germline V and J ends were trimmed by 0 bases and 1 base, with 14 bases remaining between them. From germline, CDR1 is GTSNPN and CDR2 SVGIG (reference sequence). This sequence joins TRBV30 and TRBJ2-3; possible D gene TRBD2, 5 bases. This receptor was taken from an adult who was a healthcare worker with PCR-confirmed SARS-CoV-2 infection or an uninfected control (not recorded which). The source material was whole blood. The CDR3 nucleotides read TGTGCCTGGAGTGTAGAGGGCGCCGGGCGCACAGATACGCAGTATTTT. Translation gives CAWSVEGAGRTDTQYF.